This is a list of T cell receptor beta chains from one sample in a study of tumor and adjacent non-tumor tissue in lung cancer. TCRdb re-called the multiplex PCR reads through MiXCR, storing one row per CDR3 protein. The sample yields fewer than 150,000 distinct CDR3 sequences, around two thirds seen once. Sequencing used lung tumor tissue. These receptors all stem from a man aged 60 to 69 with small cell lung cancer. The CDR3 runs from the conserved cysteine through the conserved F or W. D genes are given only for firm matches. Only part of the rows carry a size: once, few, many, or a class if the clone is expanded.

d_gene | abundance | j_gene | v_gene | CDR3nt | CDR3aa
. | . | TRBJ1-1 | TRBV20-1 | TGCAGTGCCGGGGGATCCGGGACCGCGGCTACCAAAGCGTTCTTT | CSAGGSGTAATKAFF
. | . | TRBJ1-1 | TRBV6-5 | TGTGTCAGCAGTGCAAACTCACAGGGAAACACTGAAGCTTTCTTT | CVSSANSQGNTEAFF
. | . | TRBJ1-2 | TRBV6-1 | TGTGCCAGCAAAACGCAAGGTGGTGGCTACATCTTC | CASKTQGGGYIF
TRBD1 | many | TRBJ2-6 | TRBV6-1 | TGTGCCAGCAGTCCGCTAGACAGGGGGGCTGGGGCCAACGTCCTGACTTTC | CASSPLDRGAGANVLTF
. | . | TRBJ2-1 | TRBV29-1 | TGCAGCGCCTTGGCGTCAGGGAGCGATGAGCAGATCTTC | CSALASGSDEQIF
TRBD1 | . | TRBJ2-7 | TRBV11-1 | TGTGCAAGCGGAGGACAGGGGCGCGAGGAGTACTTC | CASGGQGREEYF
. | . | TRBJ2-2 | TRBV11-2 | TGTGCCAGCAGCTTAGTGGTGGCCGGGGAGCTGCTTTTT | CASSLVVAGELLF
TRBD2 | . | TRBJ2-1 | TRBV20-1 | TGCAGTGCCGTCAGCCCAAGGCGGGGGTCCGACTACAATGGGCAGTTCTTC | CSAVSPRRGSDYNGQFF
. | . | TRBJ2-1 | TRBV12-3/TRBV12-4 | TGTACCAGCATTTTCTCCTACAATGAGCAGTTCTTC | CTSIFSYNEQFF
. | few | TRBJ2-1 | TRBV20-1 | TGCAGTGCTAGAGAGGGTAACTCCAATGAGCAGTTCTTC | CSAREGNSNEQFF
. | . | TRBJ2-1 | TRBV10-3 | TGTGCCATCAGCGACCGCCCCTCCGGTAATGAGCAGTTCTTC | CAISDRPSGNEQFF
TRBD1 | . | TRBJ2-5 | TRBV5-4 | TGTGCCAGCAGCCCCCAACTCGGACAGGTGGGAGAGACCCATTACTTC | CASSPQLGQVGETHYF
. | . | TRBJ2-3 | TRBV6-2/TRBV6-3 | TGTGCCAGCAGTTCCCTTGCCCCGGGTAGGGATTTAGAGGATACGCAGTATTTT | CASSSLAPGRDLEDTQYF
TRBD1 | . | TRBJ2-7 | TRBV11-3 | TGTGCCAATAGCCGTTCCGGGACAGGGTCCCACGAGCAGTACTTC | CANSRSGTGSHEQYF